The 18 T cell receptor beta chains in this list originate from one sample, sequenced in a study of cytomegalovirus exposure and HLA in healthy donors. Vbeta (60) and Jbeta (13) primers were used in the PCR. TCRdb's table, derived via immunoSEQ multiplex PCR, lists solely in-frame clones and lacks some. Altogether fewer than 150,000 clones are present, over 50% being singletons, with the ten largest covering under 2%. The material sequenced was PBMCs. The receptors shown here come from a human donor in good health.

The chain couples TRBV4-1 to TRBJ1-1, with 8 bases that match TRBD1. V trimming: 1 base; J trimming: 3 bases; junction bases outside the gene matches: 7. Germline V gene lookup returns CDR1 MGHRA and CDR2 YSYEKL. CDR3 size: 16 residues. CDR3 region: CASSQAAGGADTEAFF. The CDR3 region has the DNA TGCGCCAGCAGCCAAGCTGCAGGGGGCGCAGACACTGAAGCTTTCTTT.

This clone was found a few times. V is TRBV18 and J is TRBJ1-2; D might be TRBD1 (5 bases). Trimming left V 3 bases short and J 10 bases short, with 12 bases between. This CDR3 region has 12 residues. Per germline, CDR1 KGHSH and CDR2 LQKENI. For the CDR3, the DNA is TGTGCCAGCTCACCCCTTGGGGGGGACTACACCTTC. Its protein is CASSPLGGDYTF.

This rearrangement joins TRBV18 to TRBJ2-3; 11 bases align to TRBD2. The CDR3 has 15 amino acids. Germline lookup yields CDR1 KGHSH and CDR2 LQKENI. J gave up 8 bases and V 6 bases, and 10 bases lay outside the gene matches. CDR3 region: CASSTSGASGGTQYF. For the CDR3, the DNA is TGTGCCAGCTCGACTAGCGGGGCGAGCGGAGGTACGCAGTATTTT.

This clone was seen more than once but under ten times. V usage is TRBV28 and J usage is TRBJ2-7; D possibly corresponds to TRBD1 (5 bases). V dropped 4 bases and J dropped 2 bases, with 6 bases sitting between them. This CDR3 spans 12 amino acids. Germline CDR1 MDHEN, CDR2 SYDVKM. The CDR3 DNA is TGTGCCAGCAGTTCGGACACCTACGAGCAGTACTTC. Amino acid sequence: CASSSDTYEQYF.

The chain links TRBV5-1 to TRBJ2-2, with D possibly TRBD2 on 6 matching bases. This CDR3 region has 13 residues. Germline CDR1 reads SGHRS; CDR2 reads YFSETQ. V was pared by 4 bases and J by 5 bases, with 9 bases between. The CDR3 DNA reads TGCGCCAGCAGCGCGGGGTGGACCGGGGAGCTGTTTTTT. As protein: CASSAGWTGELFF.

This rearrangement joins TRBV5-4 to TRBJ2-1, with 11 nucleotides matching TRBD2. The germline CDR1 and CDR2 sequences are SGHNT and YYREEE (reference sequence). With 1 base clipped from V and 3 bases from J, the junction kept 6 bases outside the gene matches. The CDR3 spans 17 residues. DNA for the CDR3: TGTGCCAGCAGCTTGCGACTAGCGGGGAAAATCTACAATGAGCAGTTCTTC. Its translation: CASSLRLAGKIYNEQFF.

This clone was recorded a few times. The chain employs TRBV29-1 and TRBJ1-3; TRBD1 might be the D (6 bases). CDR3 length equals 13 residues. CDR1 is SQVTM, CDR2 ANQGSEA, per germline. The V end lost 7 bases, the J end lost 0 bases, and 10 bases lay between the germline ends. The CDR3 region is CSAVDSSGNTIYF. The CDR3 DNA reads TGCAGCGCCGTGGACAGCTCTGGAAACACCATATATTTT.

This chain connects TRBV28 to TRBJ1-5; 8 bases align to TRBD1. V lost 4 bases to trimming and J lost 9 bases; unmatched junction nucleotides: 8. Per germline, CDR1 MDHEN and CDR2 SYDVKM. The CDR3 length is 14 residues. The CDR3 region is CASSYGQGPGPQHF. In nucleotides, the CDR3 is TGTGCCAGCAGTTACGGACAGGGTCCCGGGCCCCAGCATTTT.

The rearrangement joins TRBV10-3 to TRBJ2-5; 10 nucleotides match TRBD2. V gave up 4 bases and J gave up 5 bases; unmatched junction bases: 10. Looked up from germline, CDR1 is ENHRY and CDR2 is SYGVKD. This CDR3 region has 16 residues. The CDR3 region has the DNA TGTGCCATCAGTGGCCTAGCGGGAGTCGTCGCGGAGACCCAGTACTTC. This gives the protein CAISGLAGVVAETQYF.

This clone was seen more than once but under ten times. The genes are TRBV7-3 and TRBJ2-3; 10 bases agree with TRBD2. The CDR3 runs to 17 residues. The germline CDR1 and CDR2 sequences are SGHTA and FQGTGA. Trimming removed 1 base from V and 6 bases from J; junction bases left unmatched: 10. In DNA, the CDR3 is TGTGCCAGCAGCTTAAGTATTGCTAGCGGGAGACCGGATACGCAGTATTTT. Protein: CASSLSIASGRPDTQYF. The full variable domain, rest sourced from reference TRBV7-3 and TRBJ2-3, is GAGVSQTPSNKVTEKGKYVELRCDPISGHTALYWYRQSLGQGPEFLIYFQGTGAADDSGLPNDRFFAVRPEGSVSTLKIQRTERGDSAVYLCASSLSIASGRPDTQYFGPGTRLTVL.

This chain connects TRBV6-1 to TRBJ1-5, with TRBD1 matching over 8 bases. The CDR3 consists of 14 residues. The V gene end was trimmed by 8 bases and the J gene end by 2 bases; junction bases not matched to a gene: 5. The germline V gene has CDR1 MNHNS and CDR2 SASEGT. CDR3 DNA sequence: TGTGCCAGCTCCGGGACAGGTGGCAATCAGCCCCAGCATTTT. Translation gives CASSGTGGNQPQHF.

The chain is built from TRBV11-2 and TRBJ1-3, with a tentative D call TRBD1 (6 bases). Germline V lookup: CDR1 SGHAT, CDR2 FQNNGV. This CDR3 region has 14 residues. The ends were cut back, 3 bases at V and 2 bases at J, with 8 bases in the middle. CDR3 sequence reads: CASSFNRAGNTIYF. In DNA form, the CDR3 reads TGTGCCAGCAGCTTTAACAGGGCTGGAAACACCATATATTTT.

The J gene is TRBJ2-7, the V gene TRBV7-2; 10 nucleotides line up with TRBD2. This CDR3 comprises 15 residues. Germline trimming cut 5 bases from V and 2 bases from J; bases unmatched to any gene: 6. Germline CDR1 and CDR2: SGHTA and FQGNSA. CDR3 sequence reads: CASSPTSGNTYEQYF. The CDR3 bases are TGTGCCAGCAGCCCTACTAGCGGGAACACCTACGAGCAGTACTTC.

This clone was seen a few times. The J gene is TRBJ1-4, the V gene TRBV5-1; 7 nucleotides agree with TRBD1. With V trimmed by 4 bases and J by 8 bases, 11 bases remained unmatched. CDR3 length: 15 amino acids. Germline lookup yields CDR1 SGHRS and CDR2 YFSETQ. The CDR3 DNA reads TGCGCCAGCAGCGAACAGGGGAATAGGAACGAAAAACTGTTTTTT. Translated: CASSEQGNRNEKLFF.

The chain is built from TRBV29-1 and TRBJ2-2; the match to TRBD1 covers 9 bases. V trimming: 7 bases; J trimming: 7 bases; junction bases outside the gene matches: 10. The V gene's germline CDR1 is SQVTM and CDR2 ANQGSEA. The length of the CDR3 is 14 residues. CDR3 in DNA: TGCAGCGCAAACAGGGGGCCGATGGGCGGGGAGCTGTTTTTT. This sequence encodes CSANRGPMGGELFF.

The J gene is TRBJ1-2, the V gene TRBV9; 8 bases map to TRBD1. J was trimmed by 4 bases and V by 4 bases; bases with no gene match: 3. The CDR3 totals 13 residues. Germline CDR1 and CDR2: SGDLS and YYNGEE. CDR3 nucleotide sequence: TGTGCCAGCAGCACGACAGGGGCCTATGGCTACACCTTC. Amino acid sequence: CASSTTGAYGYTF.

V gene TRBV28 combines with J gene TRBJ1-5; D is undetermined. V was trimmed by 1 base and J by 0 bases, leaving 4 bases between them. This CDR3 spans 14 amino acids. In germline, CDR1 is MDHEN, CDR2 SYDVKM. The CDR3 coding sequence is TGTGCCAGCAGTTTATACACTAGCAATCAGCCCCAGCATTTT. Translated, it gives CASSLYTSNQPQHF.

V and J are TRBV28 and TRBJ2-1, with 12 bases aligning to TRBD2. CDR3 size: 15 residues. V lost 5 bases and J lost 6; bases outside the gene matches: 5. Germline-derived CDR1 and CDR2 are MDHEN and SYDVKM. In DNA form, the CDR3 reads TGTGCCAGCAGTCTAGCGGGAGGGCGGCGCAATGAGCAGTTCTTC. Protein sequence: CASSLAGGRRNEQFF.